The 9 T cell receptor beta chains below were found in one sample sequenced in a study of shared clonotypes between healthy human individuals. Method: immunoSEQ multiplex PCR; TCRdb's copy keeps in-frame clones and lacks some. This table has 2 million to 3 million clones, approximately 92% appearing once. The sequenced material came from naive CD4+ T cells sorted from blood. Subset: CD45RA+ positively selected. The receptor set was obtained from a young man in good health.

V usage is TRBV15 and J usage is TRBJ1-5, with D maybe TRBD1 (5 bases). This CDR3 comprises 16 residues. From germline, CDR1 is LNHNV and CDR2 YYDKDF (reference sequence). With 1 base removed from V and 3 bases from J, the gap between germline ends came to 13 bases. The DNA for the CDR3 is TGTGCCACCAGCAGAGGGAGGGACGCTAACAATCAGCCCCAGCATTTT. This sequence encodes CATSRGRDANNQPQHF.

Remarks on this clone: Other nucleotide sequences from this sample produce the same CDR3. This sequence joins TRBV30 and TRBJ1-4; weak D call: TRBD1 (5 bases). Per germline, CDR1 GTSNPN and CDR2 SVGIG (reference sequence). CDR3 length: 12 residues. Trimming stripped 8 bases from V and 7 bases from J, with 14 bases between. CDR3 sequence: CAGAPGGEKLFF. The CDR3 coding sequence is TGTGCCGGGGCCCCAGGAGGTGAAAAACTGTTTTTT.

The V call is TRBV30, the J call TRBJ2-1; TRBD2 matches at 9 bases. Germline CDR1 GTSNPN, CDR2 SVGIG (reference sequence). There are 15 residues in the CDR3. V lost 0 bases to trimming and J lost 8 bases; unmatched junction nucleotides: 8. The CDR3 DNA follows: TGTGCCTGGAGTGTGATGGGCGGGGGGGCGTATGAGCAGTTCTTC. It specifies CAWSVMGGGAYEQFF.

The chain is built from TRBV11-2 and TRBJ2-3, with TRBD1 as a possible D gene (5 bases). Germline V gene lookup returns CDR1 SGHAT and CDR2 FQNNGV. With 1 base removed from V and 3 bases from J, the gap between germline ends came to 14 bases. The CDR3 has 16 residues. The CDR3 reads CASSLAFREGTDTQYF. In DNA, the CDR3 is TGTGCCAGCAGCTTAGCTTTCAGGGAAGGGACAGATACGCAGTATTTT. Combining the CDR3 with reference TRBV11-2 and TRBJ2-3 gives the whole variable domain EAGVAQSPRYKIIEKRQSVAFWCNPISGHATLYWYQQILGQGPKLLIQFQNNGVVDDSQLPKDRFSAERLKGVDSTLKIQPAKLEDSAVYLCASSLAFREGTDTQYFGPGTRLTVL.

The chain is built from TRBV30 and TRBJ2-2; D remains unclear. The V gene lost 3 bases and the J gene lost 3 bases, with 2 bases spanning the gap. CDR3 length: 11 residues. Germline V gives CDR1 GTSNPN, CDR2 SVGIG (reference sequence). The chain's CDR3 is CAWRYTGELFF. CDR3 coding DNA: TGTGCCTGGAGGTACACCGGGGAGCTGTTTTTT.

This clone has only one observation. The gene calls are TRBV11-2 and TRBJ2-3; 10 bases match TRBD2. The junction had 3 bases not matched to a gene; V was cut back by 2 bases and J by 4 bases. CDR1 and CDR2 (germline): SGHAT, FQNNGV. CDR3 size: 15 residues. CDR3 nucleotide sequence: TGTGCCAGCAGCTTACTAGCGGGAGTCCCAGATACGCAGTATTTT. Its protein product is CASSLLAGVPDTQYF.

The V and J genes are TRBV25-1 and TRBJ2-3; D gene uncertain. CDR1 MGHDK and CDR2 SYGVNS come from the germline V gene. Trimming removed 1 base at V and 1 base at J, with 15 bases between. CDR3 length: 17 residues. In DNA form, the CDR3 reads TGTGCCAGCAGTGAATCTGGTGTCGGTATCGGCACAGATACGCAGTATTTT. Translated: CASSESGVGIGTDTQYF.

This clone has just one count. The V call is TRBV2, the J call TRBJ2-1; D possibly uses TRBD1 or TRBD2 (5 bases each). Germline CDR1 is SNHLY and CDR2 is FYNNEI. Trimming stripped 7 bases from V and 1 base from J, with 11 bases between. The CDR3 consists of 14 residues. The CDR3 region is CASIRDGSYNEQFF. As DNA, the CDR3 is TGTGCCAGCATCCGGGACGGTTCCTACAATGAGCAGTTCTTC. The whole variable domain, filled in from reference TRBV2 and TRBJ2-1, reads EPEVTQTPSHQVTQMGQEVILRCVPISNHLYFYWYRQILGQKVEFLVSFYNNEISEKSEIFDDQFSVERPDGSNFTLKIRSTKLEDSAMYFCASIRDGSYNEQFFGPGTRLTVL.

This sequence joins TRBV7-3 and TRBJ2-3; maybe TRBD2 (5 bases). The CDR3 is 15 residues long. Trimming left V 2 bases short and J 1 base short, with 10 bases between. CDR1 SGHTA and CDR2 FQGTGA come from the germline V gene. The CDR3 loop reads CASSLSGRGTDTQYF. CDR3 nucleotide sequence: TGTGCCAGCAGCTTATCGGGGAGAGGCACAGATACGCAGTATTTT.